This entry concerns a single T cell receptor beta chain. Its cognate antigen is unknown. The source of the sample is a study of vaccination effects on CD4 cells after COVID-19. The V and J ends lost 1 base and 3 bases, in that order; junction bases with no gene match: 10. CDR1 SGHDN and CDR2 FVKESK come from the germline V gene. The CDR3 loop spans 18 amino acids. Subsequent to a culture period of about ten days, CD4+ T cells were isolated. As their vaccination, participants received two doses of either BNT162b2 or mRNA-1273. Profiling relied on immunoSEQ multiplex PCR, and the TCRdb table lists in-frame clones only, not all of them. The sample lists more than 60,000 clones, roughly 74% occurring once.

The rearrangement links TRBV14 to TRBJ2-1; the match to TRBD2 covers 9 bases. The TCR sequence derives from a human donor who received a COVID-19 vaccine. The starting material was CD4+ T cells from PBMCs cultured without peptide, obtained after COVID-19 vaccination. CDR3 protein: CASSQGGRAGGRYNEQFF. DNA of the CDR3: TGTGCCAGCAGCCAAGGAGGTAGAGCGGGGGGTCGCTACAATGAGCAGTTCTTC.